Shown below are 17 T cell receptor beta chains from a single sample sequenced in a study of blood T cell repertoires in COVID-19. Method: immunoSEQ multiplex PCR; TCRdb's copy keeps in-frame clones and lacks some. The sample consists of 150,000 to 200,000 clones, about 86% of them appearing once. The sequenced material came from peripheral blood. The receptors shown here come from a human donor with acute or convalescent COVID-19. The donor label of this sample is uncertain.

The chain links TRBV7-3 to TRBJ2-1; TRBD2 matches at 11 bases. CDR1 SGHTA and CDR2 FQGTGA come from the germline V gene. This CDR3 is 18 amino acids long. V trimming: 5 bases; J trimming: 0 bases; junction bases outside the gene matches: 9. CDR3 nucleotides: TGTGCCAGCAGCCCCGGGACTAGCGGAGGGGACTCCTACAATGAGCAGTTCTTC. It translates to CASSPGTSGGDSYNEQFF.

The genes are TRBV6-2 or TRBV6-3 and TRBJ2-4, with 9 bases aligning to TRBD2. Germline trimming cut 5 bases from V and 10 bases from J; bases unmatched to any gene: 3. CDR1 and CDR2 from the germline V gene are MNHEY and SVGEGT. This CDR3 is 12 amino acids long. The CDR3 here is CASSPAGGIQYF. The CDR3 nucleotides are TGTGCCAGCAGTCCAGCGGGGGGTATTCAGTACTTC.

The V gene is TRBV27, the J gene TRBJ2-3; 8 positions match TRBD2. Unmatched junction bases numbered 5, after V lost 3 bases and J lost 3 bases. From germline, CDR1 is MNHEY and CDR2 SMNVEV (reference sequence). This CDR3 region has 15 residues. The DNA of the CDR3 is TGTGCCAGCAGTTTCCGGGGGGGTAGTACAGATACGCAGTATTTT. Amino acid sequence: CASSFRGGSTDTQYF.

This clone was seen a few times. In DNA, the CDR3 is TGTGCCAGCAGTGTTGACGGGGCTAGCGGGCCCTACGAGCAGTACTTC. It yields the protein CASSVDGASGPYEQYF. The chain has TRBV6-1 and TRBJ2-7; 8 bases align to TRBD2. Trimming at V came to 4 bases and at J to 2 bases, leaving 10 bases not matched to a gene. Germline CDR1 reads MNHNS; CDR2 reads SASEGT. There are 16 residues in the CDR3.

The CDR3 sequence is CASGAERSSYEQYF. As DNA, the CDR3 is TGTGCCAGCGGGGCGGAAAGAAGCTCCTACGAGCAGTACTTC. The chain recombines TRBV6-5 with TRBJ2-7, with a tentative D call TRBD1 (5 bases). The CDR3 totals 14 residues. V shed 8 bases and J shed 0 bases, with 14 bases lying between them. Germline V CDR1 and CDR2: MNHEY, SVGAGI.

The chain employs TRBV6-5 and TRBJ1-1; D perhaps matches TRBD1 (6 bases). This CDR3 is 12 amino acids long. Trimming stripped 6 bases from V and 6 bases from J, with 11 bases between. Germline V gene data show CDR1 as MNHEY and CDR2 as SVGAGI. The CDR3 reads CASRADSSEAFF. CDR3 in DNA: TGTGCCAGCAGAGCGGACAGTTCTGAAGCTTTCTTT.

The chain has TRBV6-5 and TRBJ1-1, with 8 positions matching TRBD1. V lost 7 bases to trimming and J lost 11 bases; unmatched junction nucleotides: 6. Per germline, CDR1 MNHEY and CDR2 SVGAGI. This CDR3 is 11 amino acids long. The CDR3 coding sequence is TGTGCCAGCACCAGGGGGCGCGAGGCTTTCTTT. It codes for CASTRGREAFF.

This sequence joins TRBV19 and TRBJ2-2; TRBD2 might be the D (6 bases). Germline V gene lookup returns CDR1 LNHDA and CDR2 SQIVND (reference sequence). The V end lost 10 bases, the J end lost 1 base, and 13 bases lay between the germline ends. There are 14 residues in the CDR3. The CDR3 region is CATKDYLNTGELFF. CDR3 DNA sequence: TGTGCCACCAAGGACTACTTGAACACCGGGGAGCTGTTTTTT.

The chain carries TRBV18 and TRBJ1-2; D is uncertain. Germline-derived CDR1 and CDR2 are KGHSH and LQKENI. The CDR3 is 14 residues long. Trimming took 3 bases from V and 4 from J, leaving 12 bases between them. This CDR3 reads CASSPGLEGYGYTF. The CDR3 nucleotides are TGTGCCAGCTCACCGGGTCTAGAGGGCTATGGCTACACCTTC.

This rearrangement joins TRBV6-5 to TRBJ2-7; 10 bases align to TRBD1. Germline V gene sequence: CDR1 MNHEY, CDR2 SVGAGI. Trimming removed 4 bases from V and 7 bases from J; junction bases left unmatched: 13. CDR3 size: 16 residues. CDR3 nucleotides: TGTGCCAGCAGTTCATCGGGACAGGGGTCACGGGGAGAGCAGTACTTC. Residues: CASSSSGQGSRGEQYF.

The gene calls are TRBV30 and TRBJ1-5; 9 bases are shared with TRBD1. Germline CDR1 and CDR2: GTSNPN and SVGIG (reference sequence). The CDR3 is made up of 13 amino acids. Germline trimming cut 2 bases from V and 10 bases from J; bases unmatched to any gene: 6. CDR3 DNA: TGTGCCTGGAGTTCGACAGGGGGACACCCCCAGCATTTT. Translated, it gives CAWSSTGGHPQHF.

The genes are TRBV5-4 and TRBJ2-3; 7 bases map to TRBD2. The germline CDR1 and CDR2 sequences are SGHNT and YYREEE (reference sequence). The ends lost 0 bases at V and 5 bases at J; junction bases unmatched: 9. The CDR3 loop spans 16 amino acids. This CDR3 is CASSLELAPGGDTQYF. CDR3 bases: TGTGCCAGCAGCTTGGAACTAGCTCCGGGGGGAGATACGCAGTATTTT. Based on the CDR3 plus reference TRBV5-4 and TRBJ2-3, the full variable domain is ETGVTQSPTHLIKTRGQQVTLRCSSQSGHNTVSWYQQALGQGPQFIFQYYREEENGRGNFPPRFSGLQFPNYSSELNVNALELDDSALYLCASSLELAPGGDTQYFGPGTRLTVL.

This clone is a singleton in its sample. The chain joins TRBV7-9 to TRBJ1-2; 10 bases are a match to TRBD1. Germline CDR1 reads SEHNR; CDR2 reads FQNEAQ (reference sequence). Losses at the gene ends were 5 bases for V and 1 base for J; bases not matched to a gene: 7. The CDR3 spans 16 residues. CDR3: CASSGSRDRGNYGYTF. DNA of the CDR3: TGTGCCAGCAGCGGGTCCCGGGACAGGGGTAACTATGGCTACACCTTC.

The chain employs TRBV7-2 and TRBJ1-2; tentatively, D is TRBD1 (5 bases). This CDR3 is 15 amino acids long. Germline CDR1 is SGHTA and CDR2 is FQGNSA. The ends were cut back, 1 base at V and 2 bases at J, with 11 bases in the middle. Written as DNA, the CDR3 is TGTGCCAGCAGCTTAGGACAGCCCGCCAACTATGGCTACACCTTC. Its protein is CASSLGQPANYGYTF.

This clone showed up just a few times. This rearrangement joins TRBV18 to TRBJ2-1, with TRBD2 as a possible D gene (6 bases). Germline V CDR1 and CDR2: KGHSH, LQKENI. V lost 6 bases and J lost 4, with 13 bases in between. There are 14 residues in the CDR3. The CDR3 bases are TGTGCCAGCTCCCTGGGCGGGGATTACAATGAGCAGTTCTTC. This encodes CASSLGGDYNEQFF.

The J gene is TRBJ1-2, the V gene TRBV5-6; no definite D call. V shed 4 bases and J shed 5 bases, with 18 bases lying between them. CDR3 length: 15 residues. Germline CDR1 is SGHDT and CDR2 is YYEEEE. The DNA of the CDR3 is TGTGCCAGCAGCCCCAGTCCCGGGTCCTCATATGGCTACACCTTC. It translates to CASSPSPGSSYGYTF.

The V call is TRBV9, the J call TRBJ2-3; 7 bases map to TRBD2. The CDR3 contains 13 residues. Germline assignment: CDR1 SGDLS and CDR2 YYNGEE. V lost 8 bases and J lost 4; bases outside the gene matches: 7. CDR3 protein: CASGQTSPDTQYF. As DNA, the CDR3 is TGTGCCAGTGGCCAGACTAGCCCAGATACGCAGTATTTT. Full variable domain (outside the CDR3, taken from reference TRBV9 and TRBJ2-3): DSGVTQTPKHLITATGQRVTLRCSPRSGDLSVYWYQQSLDQGLQFLIQYYNGEERAKGNILERFSAQQFPDLHSELNLSSLELGDSALYFCASGQTSPDTQYFGPGTRLTVL.